The 18 T cell receptor beta chains below all came from one sample that was sequenced in a study of tumor-infiltrating lymphocytes in oesophageal squamous cell carcinoma. From the PCR reads, TCRdb called clonotypes with MiXCR, one entry per CDR3 protein. This sample carries more than 9,500 distinct CDR3 sequences, 56% of them seen once, and the ten largest clones take about 32%. Input material: esophageal tumor tissue. The receptor set was obtained from a female donor with esophageal squamous cell carcinoma.

The chain recombines TRBV2 with TRBJ2-1, with 9 nucleotides matching TRBD2. The CDR3 loop spans 18 amino acids. The V gene's germline CDR1 is SNHLY and CDR2 FYNNEI. The ends lost 3 bases at V and 5 bases at J; junction bases unmatched: 14. CDR3 sequence (DNA): TGTGCCAGCAGTGACCTACAATCCGGGACTAGCAGAAACAATGAGCAGTTCTTC. Protein product: CASSDLQSGTSRNNEQFF.

This clonotype has at least ten counts. V usage is TRBV18 and J usage is TRBJ1-1, with TRBD1 identical over 9 bases. Per germline, CDR1 KGHSH and CDR2 LQKENI. Germline trimming cut 3 bases from V and 4 bases from J; bases unmatched to any gene: 6. The CDR3 consists of 15 residues. The CDR3 loop reads CASSPSRQGGTEAFF. Written as DNA, the CDR3 is TGTGCCAGCTCACCTTCGAGACAGGGGGGCACTGAAGCTTTCTTT.

This clonotype was seen a single time. V gene TRBV12-3 or TRBV12-4 combines with J gene TRBJ2-3; possibly TRBD1 for D (5 bases). This CDR3 spans 13 amino acids. Trimming shortened V by 6 bases and J by 4 bases, and 11 bases separated the two germline ends. As DNA, the CDR3 is TGTGCCAGCAGGTCCAGGGCCGCAGATACGCAGTATTTT. It codes for CASRSRAADTQYF.

The V and J genes are TRBV7-8 and TRBJ2-7; 12 nucleotides line up with TRBD1. Trimming took 2 bases from V and 5 from J; bases not matched to a gene: 10. Germline CDR1 reads SGHVS; CDR2 reads FQNEAQ. The CDR3 is 17 residues long. In nucleotides, the CDR3 is TGTGCCAGCAGCTTAAAAAGGCCGGGACAGGGGGCTCACGAGCAGTACTTC. Residues: CASSLKRPGQGAHEQYF.

This clonotype showed up many times. This chain links TRBV27 with TRBJ2-7; TRBD2 might be the D (6 bases). The CDR3 consists of 15 residues. CDR1 MNHEY and CDR2 SMNVEV come from the germline V gene (reference sequence). V was trimmed by 5 bases and J by 2 bases, leaving 16 bases between them. For the CDR3, the DNA is TGTGCCAGCAGTCCCAGACCAGGAGGGACCTACGAGCAGTACTTC. The encoded protein is CASSPRPGGTYEQYF.

This rearrangement joins TRBV5-1 to TRBJ2-1; 9 positions agree with TRBD1. The J segment lost 6 bases and the V segment lost 3 bases, leaving 4 bases of the junction unmatched. Germline CDR1 and CDR2: SGHRS and YFSETQ. The CDR3 runs to 14 residues. The CDR3 sequence: CASSYRGLGNEQFF. Written as DNA, the CDR3 is TGCGCCAGCAGCTACAGGGGGCTTGGCAATGAGCAGTTCTTC.

The rearrangement uses TRBV10-3 and TRBJ2-1; possibly TRBD1 for D (6 bases). Germline V gene sequence: CDR1 ENHRY, CDR2 SYGVKD. CDR3 length: 15 residues. The V end lost 6 bases, the J end lost 6 bases, and 18 bases lay between the germline ends. The CDR3 region has the DNA TGTGCCATCAGCTCAGGCTGGACAGCCTTCAATGAGCAGTTCTTC. The encoded protein is CAISSGWTAFNEQFF.

This clonotype was picked up one time. The junction departs from germline at one end; a sequencing error may be responsible. This chain uses TRBV7-2 with TRBJ2-6; D possibly corresponds to TRBD2 (7 bases). With the DNA end fitting TRBJ2-4 better, the J assignment may be wrong. Germline V gene lookup returns CDR1 SGHTA and CDR2 FQGNSA. The CDR3 length is 17 residues. The CDR3 DNA follows: TGTGCTAGCAGCAAGTTTAGGCGGGGGCTCGCCAAAAACATTCAGTACTTC. It is translated as CASSKFRRGLAKNIQYF.

This clonotype was found many times. The conserved phenylalanine or tryptophan normally closing the CDR3 is absent here, so this likely arose from a read error. Because the CDR3's place on the DNA is in doubt, the DNA is left out and the CDR3 is given as listed by TCRdb. The CDR3 sequence: CSARILSPGPL. The chain employs TRBV20-1 and TRBJ2-5; TRBD2 is the table's D call, not checked against the DNA. The CDR3 length equals 11 residues, ends included. The V gene's germline CDR1 is DFQATT and CDR2 SNEGSKA (reference sequence).

Worth noting for this clonotype: In this CDR3 the conserved last residue, phenylalanine or tryptophan, is missing, so a read error is likely. The DNA is omitted, as the CDR3 cannot be located on it reliably, and the CDR3 follows TCRdb's listing. The chain employs TRBV4-2 and TRBJ2-7; no check of the table's D call, TRBD1, against the DNA was made. CDR1 and CDR2 (germline): LGHNA, YNFKEQ. The CDR3 is made up of 17 amino acids, end residues included. This CDR3 is CASSQDEGSNYGYTFGS.

The CDR3 coding sequence is TGTGCCAGCAGCTTAGGACCGAGTCTAGTCCGTGGGGCCAACGTCCTGACTTTC. Protein: CASSLGPSLVRGANVLTF. The rearrangement joins TRBV7-4 to TRBJ2-6; D not certain. The CDR3 totals 18 residues. V was trimmed by 1 base and J by 3 bases, leaving 16 bases between them. Germline CDR1 and CDR2: SGHVT and SQSDAQ.

In its sample, this clonotype was seen a few times. This chain connects TRBV7-2 to TRBJ2-3; possibly TRBD1 for D (6 bases). The tail of the sequence fits TRBJ1-1 better, so the J call may be wrong. This CDR3 has 13 amino acids. CDR1 and CDR2 from the germline V gene are SGHTA and FQGNSA. The CDR3 loop is CASSTSGATEAFF. As DNA, the CDR3 is TGTGCCAGCAGTACTTCAGGGGCCACTGAAGCTTTCTTT.

This chain connects TRBV6-1 to TRBJ2-3, with TRBD1 matching over 7 bases. The CDR3 is 15 residues long. Germline trimming cut 2 bases from V and 1 base from J; bases unmatched to any gene: 3. Germline V gene data show CDR1 as MNHNS and CDR2 as SASEGT. CDR3 in amino acids: CASSELQGRTDTQYF. In DNA, the CDR3 is TGTGCCAGCAGTGAACTACAGGGGCGCACAGATACGCAGTATTTT.

The chain recombines TRBV7-6 with TRBJ2-3; D gene ambiguous. The J call may be mistaken, given a closer DNA end match to TRBJ2-7. The CDR3 has 12 amino acids. CDR1 is SGHVS, CDR2 FNYEAQ, per germline. The CDR3 loop is CASSLAMSRQYF. In DNA form, the CDR3 reads TGTGCCAGCAGCTTAGCGATGAGCAGACAGTACTTC.

This sequence joins TRBV12-3 or TRBV12-4 and TRBJ1-1; D remains ambiguous. With 6 bases removed from V and 5 bases from J, the gap between germline ends came to 16 bases. This CDR3 spans 14 amino acids. CDR3 region: CASRSLGTVTEAFF. The CDR3 DNA reads as TGTGCCAGCAGATCCTTGGGAACAGTAACTGAAGCTTTCTTT.

The V and J genes are TRBV7-2 and TRBJ1-4; D is uncertain. The CDR3 extends over 15 amino acids. The V gene's germline CDR1 is SGHTA and CDR2 FQGNSA. The V end lost 3 bases, the J end lost 7 bases, and 15 bases lay between the germline ends. The CDR3 sequence is CASSLSRVRGEKLFF. CDR3 DNA sequence: TGTGCCAGCAGCTTGTCGAGGGTTCGTGGTGAAAAACTGTTTTTT.

This clonotype was detected ten times or more. The chain employs TRBV7-9 and TRBJ2-3; possibly TRBD1 for D (6 bases). In germline, CDR1 is SEHNR, CDR2 FQNEAQ (reference sequence). The V and J ends lost 5 bases and 6 bases respectively, with 18 bases between them. The CDR3 length is 15 residues. The CDR3 DNA is TGTGCCAGCAGCGATACAGGGTCCCCCGGGGATACGCAGTATTTT. It codes for CASSDTGSPGDTQYF. Full variable domain (remainder filled in from reference TRBV7-9 and TRBJ2-3): DTGVSQNPRHKITKRGQNVTFRCDPISEHNRLYWYRQTLGQGPEFLTYFQNEAQLEKSRLLSDRFSAERPKGSFSTLEIQRTEQGDSAMYLCASSDTGSPGDTQYFGPGTRLTVL.

The chain is built from TRBV7-2 and TRBJ2-5; D remains ambiguous. The V end was cut by 0 bases, the J end by 3 bases, with 8 bases between. Germline lookup yields CDR1 SGHTA and CDR2 FQGNSA. The CDR3 is 14 amino acids. In DNA form, the CDR3 reads TGTGCCAGCAGCTTAGCATCTAGGAAAGAGACCCAGTACTTC. Encoded protein: CASSLASRKETQYF.